The clone carrying this T cell receptor (beta chain) occurred once. Its matching antigen is unknown. The data derive from a study of cytomegalovirus exposure and HLA in healthy donors. About the research overall: Earlier work reported approximately 110 million unique TCR beta sequences from 180 million or so T cells.

Germline CDR1 and CDR2: LGHNT and FRNRAP. The V and J ends lost 0 bases and 0 bases, in that order; junction bases with no gene match: 8. CDR3 length: 19 amino acids. The PCR made use of 60 Vbeta and 13 Jbeta primers. Profiled with immunoSEQ multiplex PCR; TCRdb holds only in-frame clones, not every one. The sample holds more than 140,000 clones, more than 65% seen once. Broader study findings: Being indistinguishable, some V segments were excluded, TRBV6-2 and TRBV6-3 among them. A previous analysis found most TCR beta V segments productive roughly 87% or roughly 30% of the time.

Sequencing was carried out using PBMCs. This receptor was identified in a man under 40 in good health and CMV-seropositive. V and J are TRBV12-5 and TRBJ2-6, with TRBD1 matching over 7 bases. CDR3 amino acids: CASGLVIGDSISGANVLTF. CDR3 DNA: TGTGCTAGTGGTTTGGTTATTGGGGACAGCATCTCTGGGGCCAACGTCCTGACTTTC.